This TCR beta chain was sequenced during a study of radiotherapy plus CTLA-4 blockade in lung cancer. Data came from immunoSEQ multiplex PCR; TCRdb stores just in-frame clones and leaves some out. This table holds around 45,000 clones, 70% to 75% found once. This CDR3 spans 15 amino acids. Per the germline V gene, CDR1 is MNHEY and CDR2 is SMNVEV (reference sequence). V was shortened by 4 bases and J by 4 bases, with 13 bases between the two germline ends. This clone was seen a few times. The chain carries TRBV27 and TRBJ2-2; tentative D call: TRBD2 (5 bases). Sequencing was performed on peripheral blood, taken from a patient treated with radiotherapy plus ipilimumab. The receptor was derived from a human donor with non-small cell lung cancer who had a complete response to radiotherapy plus ipilimumab. This CDR3 is CASSSWRASTGELFF. In DNA form, the CDR3 reads TGTGCCAGCAGTTCTTGGCGGGCATCCACCGGGGAGCTGTTTTTT.